The T cell receptor (beta chain) described here comes from a study of CD8+CD57+ T cells in acquired aplastic anemia. Study-wide background: Sorted CD4+ plus CD8+ cells gave DNA averaging around 3 ug. CD4+ cell libraries from healthy donors averaged around 11 million reads.

Study findings and constraints: Overlapping CD8+ CDR3 repertoires of patients and controls contained approximately 28 shared sequences. CD8+ Simpson's diversity did not differ significantly between patients and controls.

V shed 3 bases and J 11 bases; nucleotides not matched to a gene: 13. The CDR3 has 15 amino acids. Germline-derived CDR1 and CDR2 are SGDLS and YYNGEE. Template material for TCR beta VDJ and CDR3 profiling consisted of genomic DNA. Each CDR3 protein gets one entry after TCRdb re-called the reads with MiXCR. The table records around 170,000 distinct CDR3 sequences, 55% to 80% of them present only once. A note on this clonotype: Its specificity is unknown.

Sequencing input: sorted CD4+, CD8+, or CD8+CD57+ T cells (not recorded which) from PBMCs. The TCR was taken from a human donor in good health. The chain carries TRBV9 and TRBJ2-3; 9 bases are shared with TRBD1. CDR3 sequence: CASSGGTGTHNEQYF. The CDR3 DNA reads as TGTGCCAGCAGCGGAGGGACAGGGACCCACAATGAGCAGTATTTT.